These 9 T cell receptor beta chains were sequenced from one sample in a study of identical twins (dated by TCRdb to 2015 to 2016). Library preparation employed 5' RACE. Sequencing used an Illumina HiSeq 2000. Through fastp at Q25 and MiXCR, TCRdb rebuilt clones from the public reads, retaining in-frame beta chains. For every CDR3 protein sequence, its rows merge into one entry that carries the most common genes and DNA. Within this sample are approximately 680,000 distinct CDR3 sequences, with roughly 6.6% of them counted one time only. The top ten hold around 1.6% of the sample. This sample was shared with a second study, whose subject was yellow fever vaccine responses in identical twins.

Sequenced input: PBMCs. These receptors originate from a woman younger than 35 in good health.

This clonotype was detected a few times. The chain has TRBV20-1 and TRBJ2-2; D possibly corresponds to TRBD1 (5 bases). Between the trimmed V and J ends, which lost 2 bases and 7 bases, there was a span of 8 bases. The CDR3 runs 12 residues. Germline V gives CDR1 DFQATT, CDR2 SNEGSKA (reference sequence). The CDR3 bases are TGCAGTGCTAGACTGGGGCACGGGGAGCTGTTTTTT. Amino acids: CSARLGHGELFF.

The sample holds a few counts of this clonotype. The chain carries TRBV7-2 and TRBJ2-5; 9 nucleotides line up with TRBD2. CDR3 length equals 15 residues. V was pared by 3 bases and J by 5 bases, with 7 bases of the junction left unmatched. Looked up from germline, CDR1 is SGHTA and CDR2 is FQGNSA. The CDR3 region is CASSFGGGARETQYF. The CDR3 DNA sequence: TGTGCCAGCAGCTTTGGCGGGGGGGCCCGGGAGACCCAGTACTTC.

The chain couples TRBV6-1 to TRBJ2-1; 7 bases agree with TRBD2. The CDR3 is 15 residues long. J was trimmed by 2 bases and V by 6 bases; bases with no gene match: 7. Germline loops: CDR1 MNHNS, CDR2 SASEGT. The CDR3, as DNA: TGTGCCAGCAGACCTAGCGGCGCCACCTACAATGAGCAGTTCTTC. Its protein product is CASRPSGATYNEQFF.

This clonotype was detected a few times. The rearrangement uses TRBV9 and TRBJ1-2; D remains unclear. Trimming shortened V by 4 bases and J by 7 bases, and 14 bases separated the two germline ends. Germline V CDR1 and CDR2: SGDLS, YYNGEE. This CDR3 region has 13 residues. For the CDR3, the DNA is TGTGCCAGCAGCCCCCCCGAGGCGGCTGGCTACACCTTC. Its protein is CASSPPEAAGYTF.

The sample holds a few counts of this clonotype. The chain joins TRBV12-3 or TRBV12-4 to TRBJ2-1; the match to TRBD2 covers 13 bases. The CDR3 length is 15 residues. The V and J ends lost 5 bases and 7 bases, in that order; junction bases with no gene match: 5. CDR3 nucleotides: TGTGCCAGCAGTCGGACTAGCGGGAGTAGTAATGAGCAGTTCTTC. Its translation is CASSRTSGSSNEQFF.

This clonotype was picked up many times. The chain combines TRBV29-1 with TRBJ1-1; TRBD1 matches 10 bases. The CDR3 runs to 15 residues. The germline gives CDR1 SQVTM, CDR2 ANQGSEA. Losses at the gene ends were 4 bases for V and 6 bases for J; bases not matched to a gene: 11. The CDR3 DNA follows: TGCAGCGTTGGAGGGACAGGGGTTCCTTTCCCTGAAGCTTTCTTT. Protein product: CSVGGTGVPFPEAFF. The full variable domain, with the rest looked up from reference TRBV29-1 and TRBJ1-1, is SAVISQKPSRDICQRGTSLTIQCQVDSQVTMMFWYRQQPGQSLTLIATANQGSEATYESGFVIDKFPISRPNLTFSTLTVSNMSPEDSSIYLCSVGGTGVPFPEAFFGQGTRLTVV.

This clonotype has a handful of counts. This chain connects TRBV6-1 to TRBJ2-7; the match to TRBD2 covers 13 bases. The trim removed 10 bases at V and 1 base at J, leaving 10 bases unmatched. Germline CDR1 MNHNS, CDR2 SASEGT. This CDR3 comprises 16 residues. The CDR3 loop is CATQAGTSGKSYEQYF. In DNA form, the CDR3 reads TGTGCCACCCAAGCGGGGACTAGCGGGAAATCCTACGAGCAGTACTTC.

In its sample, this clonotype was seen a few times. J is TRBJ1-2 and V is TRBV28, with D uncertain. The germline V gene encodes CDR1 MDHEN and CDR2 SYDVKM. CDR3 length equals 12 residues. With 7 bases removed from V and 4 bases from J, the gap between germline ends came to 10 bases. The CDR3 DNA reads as TGTGCCAGCAACGCGGGTGCCTATGGCTACACCTTC. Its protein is CASNAGAYGYTF.

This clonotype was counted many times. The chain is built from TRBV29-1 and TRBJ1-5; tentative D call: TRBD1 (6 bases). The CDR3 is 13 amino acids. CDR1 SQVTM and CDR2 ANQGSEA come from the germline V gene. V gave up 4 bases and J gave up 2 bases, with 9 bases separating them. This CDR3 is CSVGAGGNQPQHF. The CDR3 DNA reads TGCAGCGTTGGAGCAGGGGGCAATCAGCCCCAGCATTTT.